These T cell receptor beta chains were read from a single sample in a study of T cells in Graves' hyperthyroidism and ophthalmopathy. Using its own MiXCR run on the multiplex PCR reads, TCRdb lists one record per CDR3 protein. The sample has a few hundred thousand distinct CDR3 sequences, approximately 15% seen once. What was sequenced was blood. The receptors derive from a woman aged 30 to 39 with Graves' hyperthyroidism that later progressed to Graves' ophthalmopathy. CDR3s include the opening cysteine and the closing phenylalanine or tryptophan. The D gene is left open where the match is weak. Part of the rows lack a size; the others show once, few, many or a class for expanded clones.

D gene,V gene,J gene,clone size,CDR3 DNA,CDR3 protein
TRBD2,TRBV12-3/TRBV12-4,TRBJ2-2,many,TGTGCCAGCAGCTTGGGACTAGCGTCCCGGGGGGGCACCGGGGAGCTGTTTTTT,CASSLGLASRGGTGELFF
.,TRBV10-3,TRBJ2-5,many,TGTGCCATCAGTGACTATGGACCGACCCAAGAGACCCAGTACTTC,CAISDYGPTQETQYF
.,TRBV14,TRBJ1-2,many,TGTGCCAGCAGCCCGACTCGACCACCAGGCTATGGCTACACCTTC,CASSPTRPPGYGYTF
TRBD2,TRBV6-5,TRBJ2-5,many,TGTGCCAGCAGTTACTGGGGACTAGCGGGAGGAGCAGAGACCCAGTACTTC,CASSYWGLAGGAETQYF
.,TRBV15,TRBJ2-7,.,TGTGCCACCAGCAGAGACGCTCCGAGCTCCTACGAGCAGTACTTC,CATSRDAPSSYEQYF
TRBD2,TRBV25-1,TRBJ2-6,few,TGTGCCAGCAGTGAAAATGGCGGGGGGGTCTCTGGGGCCAACGTCCTGACTTTC,CASSENGGGVSGANVLTF
.,TRBV30,TRBJ1-3,few,TGTGCCTCCCGGACTGTTGGAAACACCATATATTTT,CASRTVGNTIYF
.,TRBV10-3,TRBJ2-3,many,TGTGCCATCAGATCCGGGCCCTCCCCAGATACGCAGTATTTT,CAIRSGPSPDTQYF
.,TRBV14,TRBJ2-1,few,TGTGCCAGCAGCCAAGATATGGGGGGCGAGCAGTTCTTC,CASSQDMGGEQFF
.,TRBV12-3/TRBV12-4,TRBJ2-7,many,TGTGCCAGCAGTTTAATTGGGGACGGCGAGCAGTACTTC,CASSLIGDGEQYF
.,TRBV30,TRBJ1-1,few,TGTGCCTGGAGTGTACCCACCTCCTACACTGAAGCTTTCTTT,CAWSVPTSYTEAFF
.,TRBV7-9,TRBJ1-4,many,TGTGCCAGCAGGATAGACCGCGCGAATGAAAAACTGTTTTTT,CASRIDRANEKLFF
TRBD2,TRBV7-9,TRBJ2-4,.,TGCGCCAGCAGTTTCCTAGCGGGAGGGCCCGGGGCCAAAAACATTCAGTACTTC,CASSFLAGGPGAKNIQYF
TRBD2,TRBV7-2,TRBJ2-2,many,TGTGCCAGCAGCTCACTTAGCGGGAAGAACACCGGGGAGCTGTTTTTT,CASSSLSGKNTGELFF
TRBD1,TRBV20-1,TRBJ1-2,.,TGCAGTGCAGCGGGACAGGGGGCGCGGGGCTACACCTTC,CSAAGQGARGYTF
.,TRBV19,TRBJ2-7,few,TGTGCCAGTAGTACAGCGGAAACCTACAAGCAGTACTTC,CASSTAETYKQYF
.,TRBV6-1,TRBJ2-1,.,TGTGCCAGCAGTGCGGGGTATAACAATGAGCAGTTCTTC,CASSAGYNNEQFF
.,TRBV19,TRBJ2-5,many,TGTGCCAGTAGCTCCACTCTCACAGGGGAGACCCAGTACTTC,CASSSTLTGETQYF
.,TRBV19,TRBJ1-1,few,TGTGCCAGTAGTATCTATCAGGGGAACACTGAAGCTTTCTTT,CASSIYQGNTEAFF
.,TRBV7-9,TRBJ1-1,many,TGTGCCAGCAGCTCCCAAGGTGCGTCGCCGAACACTGAAGCTTTCTTT,CASSSQGASPNTEAFF
.,TRBV19,TRBJ1-1,many,TGTGCCAGTACCTTAAGACCGGCAGGGAACACTGAAGCTTTCTTT,CASTLRPAGNTEAFF
TRBD1,TRBV30,TRBJ1-5,few,TGTGCCTGGAGCCGCCGGGACAGGGAATACCAGCCCCAGCATTTT,CAWSRRDREYQPQHF
TRBD1,TRBV30,TRBJ1-1,few,TGTGCCGGGGACAGGGCTCTCACTGAAGCTTTCTTT,CAGDRALTEAFF
TRBD2,TRBV28,TRBJ2-5,.,TGTGCCAGCCCACCGGCTGGAGCGGGAGGATGGGAGACCCAGTACTTC,CASPPAGAGGWETQYF
.,TRBV15,TRBJ2-3,many,TGTGCCACCAGCAGAGAAGGACAAAGCACAGATACGCAGTATTTT,CATSREGQSTDTQYF
TRBD2,TRBV7-2,TRBJ2-1,many,TGTGCCAGCAGTCCCGTCGGGAGGGCCTCCTACAATGAGCAGTTCTTC,CASSPVGRASYNEQFF
.,TRBV30,TRBJ2-2,.,TGTGCCTGGCGGAAGCCGATCACCGGGGAGCTGTTTTTT,CAWRKPITGELFF
TRBD1,TRBV12-3/TRBV12-4,TRBJ1-3,many,TGTGCCAGCAGTTTTGAATTTTCAGGGGGCTCAGGAAACACCATATATTTT,CASSFEFSGGSGNTIYF
TRBD2,TRBV28,TRBJ2-1,many,TGTGCCAGCAGTGACAGGACTAGCGGGAGCCTGAGATCCTACAATGAGCAGTTCTTC,CASSDRTSGSLRSYNEQFF
.,TRBV5-1,TRBJ1-2,many,TGCGCCAGCAGCGAAAACAGTGTTAACTATGGCTACACCTTC,CASSENSVNYGYTF
.,TRBV15,TRBJ2-1,.,TGTGCCACCAGCAGAACTTCGATATACAATGAGCAGTTCTTC,CATSRTSIYNEQFF
TRBD1,TRBV3-1,TRBJ1-5,many,TGTGCCAGCAGCCCTCGACAGGGGAGTCCGGAGCAGCCCCAGCATTTT,CASSPRQGSPEQPQHF
.,TRBV10-3,TRBJ1-2,many,TGTGCCATCTGGGGTGGGGGTGACTATGGCTACACCTTC,CAIWGGGDYGYTF
TRBD2,TRBV9,TRBJ2-1,few,TGTGCCAGCAGCGCCGGACTAGGATCCATGGGGTACAATGAGCAGTTCTTC,CASSAGLGSMGYNEQFF
.,TRBV4-1,TRBJ2-5,.,TGCGCCAGCAGCCAAGAAGGGTACAGGGAGGAGACCCAGTACTTC,CASSQEGYREETQYF
TRBD1,TRBV30,TRBJ1-3,few,TGTGCCTGGCAGACAGGGGGCTCTGGAAACACCATATATTTT,CAWQTGGSGNTIYF
TRBD2,TRBV27,TRBJ2-7,many,TGTGCCAGCAGTTTACTAGCGGGAACAGGAAACGAGCAGTACTTC,CASSLLAGTGNEQYF
.,TRBV18,TRBJ1-2,.,TGTGCCAGCTCACCATCAGGGCGGGGAGGCTATGGCTACACCTTC,CASSPSGRGGYGYTF
.,TRBV5-1,TRBJ1-3,few,TGCGCCAGCAGCTTGGGTTTAGGGCCAGACAGCACAAACACCATATATTTT,CASSLGLGPDSTNTIYF
TRBD1,TRBV12-3/TRBV12-4,TRBJ1-2,many,TGTGCCAGCAGTTCTGGACAGGGGGGCTACACCTTC,CASSSGQGGYTF
.,TRBV29-1,TRBJ1-1,many,TGCAGCGTTGAGCGACAGCAGAACACTGAAGCTTTCTTT,CSVERQQNTEAFF
.,TRBV27,TRBJ2-5,many,TGTGCCAGCAGTCCTATCGACAGGGAGACCCAGTACTTC,CASSPIDRETQYF
.,TRBV18,TRBJ2-3,.,TGTGCCAGGATCGGGGGGCCAGATACGCAGTATTTT,CARIGGPDTQYF
.,TRBV2,TRBJ2-1,many,TGTGCCAGCACTAATTATATGAATTCGGCGTTAGGGGAGCAGTTCTTC,CASTNYMNSALGEQFF
TRBD2,TRBV7-2,TRBJ2-1,.,TGTGCCAGCAGCGATCCCGGGACTAGCGGGAACAATGAGCAGTTCTTC,CASSDPGTSGNNEQFF
TRBD2,TRBV11-2,TRBJ2-1,many,TGTGCCAGCAGTCGAGGACTAGCAAGTGGGAATGAGCAGTTCTTC,CASSRGLASGNEQFF
TRBD1,TRBV20-1,TRBJ1-2,many,TGCAGTGCTAGAGTGGGGACAGGGCATGGCTACACCTTC,CSARVGTGHGYTF
TRBD1,TRBV5-1,TRBJ1-6,many,TGTGCCAGCTCTCCCGGGACAGCTAATTCACCCCTCCACTTT,CASSPGTANSPLHF
.,TRBV15,TRBJ1-1,many,TGTGCCACCAGCAGATTATGGGGGGCGGACTATGAAGCTTTCTTT,CATSRLWGADYEAFF
TRBD1,TRBV5-1,TRBJ2-5,many,TGCGCCAGCAGCTTGGCCGGGACAGGGCAAGAGACCCAGTACTTC,CASSLAGTGQETQYF
.,TRBV5-4,TRBJ2-1,many,TGTGCCAGCAGTCAGACGGGCTTCTCGAGCTCCTACAATGAGCAGTTCTTC,CASSQTGFSSSYNEQFF
.,TRBV19,TRBJ1-1,many,TGTGCCAGCGGGGGCACGCCTGGCGCTGAAGCTTTCTTT,CASGGTPGAEAFF
.,TRBV19,TRBJ1-5,many,TGTGCCAGTAGTATCAGGGCCTCTCAGCCCCAGCATTTT,CASSIRASQPQHF
.,TRBV19,TRBJ1-4,.,TGTGCCAGTAGCAACCGCGCACCTTCACTTAATGAAAAACTGTTTTTT,CASSNRAPSLNEKLFF
TRBD2,TRBV3-1,TRBJ2-7,many,TGTGCCAGCAGCCAAGGGGTAGCGGGACCCTACGAGCAGTACTTC,CASSQGVAGPYEQYF
TRBD1,TRBV20-1,TRBJ1-2,many,TGCAGTGCCCTTGGACAGGGGGCGGGCGACTACTATGGCTACACCTTC,CSALGQGAGDYYGYTF